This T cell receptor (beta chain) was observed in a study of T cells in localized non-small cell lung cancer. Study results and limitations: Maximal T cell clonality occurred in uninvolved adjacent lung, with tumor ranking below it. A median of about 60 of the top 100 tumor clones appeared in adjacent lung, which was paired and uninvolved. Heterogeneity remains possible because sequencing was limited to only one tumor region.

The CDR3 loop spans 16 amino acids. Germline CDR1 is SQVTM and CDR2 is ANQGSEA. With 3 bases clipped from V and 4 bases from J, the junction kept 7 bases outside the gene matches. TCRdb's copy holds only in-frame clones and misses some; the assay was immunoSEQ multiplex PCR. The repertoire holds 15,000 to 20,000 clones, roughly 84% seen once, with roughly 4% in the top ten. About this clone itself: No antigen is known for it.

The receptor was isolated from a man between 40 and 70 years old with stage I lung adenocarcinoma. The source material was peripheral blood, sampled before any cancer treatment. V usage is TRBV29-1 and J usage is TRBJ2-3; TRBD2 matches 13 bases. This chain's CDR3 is CSVESPGLAGPDTQYF. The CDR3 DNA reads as TGCAGCGTTGAGTCCCCGGGACTAGCGGGACCAGATACGCAGTATTTT.